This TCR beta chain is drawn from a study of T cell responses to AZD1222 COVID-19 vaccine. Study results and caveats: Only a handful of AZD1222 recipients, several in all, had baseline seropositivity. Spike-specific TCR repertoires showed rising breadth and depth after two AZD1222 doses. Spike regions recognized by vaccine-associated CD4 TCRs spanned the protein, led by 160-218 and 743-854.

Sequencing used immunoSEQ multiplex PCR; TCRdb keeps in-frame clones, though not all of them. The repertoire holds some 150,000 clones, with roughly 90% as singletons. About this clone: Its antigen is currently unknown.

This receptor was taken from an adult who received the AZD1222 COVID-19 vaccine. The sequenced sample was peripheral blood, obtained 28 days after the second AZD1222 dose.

As DNA, the CDR3 is TGTGCCATCAGCCCCGGGGATACAGGGTTGATGTGGAATCAGCCCCAGCATTTT. Its translation: CAISPGDTGLMWNQPQHF. This chain links TRBV10-3 with TRBJ1-5; D might be TRBD1 (6 bases). In germline, CDR1 is ENHRY, CDR2 SYGVKD. The CDR3 loop spans 18 amino acids. The V and J ends lost 6 bases and 4 bases respectively, with 25 bases between them.